Following are 9 T cell receptor beta chains from one sample sequenced in a study of human T cells and chemical hapten exposure. Documented time point: pre-sensitization, week 0. Treatment: therapeutic diphenylcyclopropenone sensitization with weekly scalp DPC. TCRdb re-analysed the RACE reads in MiXCR, keeping a single row per CDR3 protein. Of around 380,000 distinct CDR3 sequences listed, about 5% are singletons. The sequencing here drew on whole blood, taken in connection with sensitization to the hapten diphenylcyclopropenone (DPC). The source of these receptors is a woman aged 18-29 years with alopecia areata. Some clones in this sample may be carry-over from other donors' samples.

This clonotype was counted at least ten times. The DNA for the CDR3 is TGTGCCATCAGTGACTGGACTAGGACAGATACGCAGTATTTT. Translating gives CAISDWTRTDTQYF. The V call is TRBV10-3, the J call TRBJ2-3, with 7 bases fitting TRBD2. The CDR3 loop spans 14 amino acids. Trimming cost V 3 bases and J 3 bases; bases outside gene matches: 3. CDR1 is ENHRY and CDR2 is SYGVKD in the germline V gene.

This clonotype was picked up a small number of times. The rearrangement links TRBV7-9 to TRBJ2-7; weak D call: TRBD2 (5 bases). Trimming removed 6 bases from V and 5 bases from J, with 20 bases in between. Germline V gene sequence: CDR1 SEHNR, CDR2 FQNEAQ (reference sequence). This CDR3 region has 15 residues. In DNA, the CDR3 is TGTGCCAGCAGTCCAGTAGTAGCGTATCTGCACGAGCAGTACTTC. The encoded protein is CASSPVVAYLHEQYF.

CDR3 bases: TGTGCCAGCAGTTCAGGACAGGGTTACTACGAGCAGTACTTC. Protein sequence: CASSSGQGYYEQYF. The chain has TRBV28 and TRBJ2-7, with 8 bases identical to TRBD1. The CDR3 sequence is 14 residues long. CDR1 MDHEN and CDR2 SYDVKM come from the germline V gene. V lost 4 bases and J lost 3; bases outside the gene matches: 5.

The sample holds one count of this clonotype. A much bigger clone sits one base away, suggesting this may be a read error. The chain couples TRBV29-1 to TRBJ2-7; 8 bases are shared with TRBD1. V gave up 7 bases and J gave up 5 bases; unmatched junction bases: 10. Germline V gene data show CDR1 as SQVTM and CDR2 as ANQGSEA. This CDR3 comprises 13 residues. The DNA for the CDR3 is TGCAGCGGTTCCAGGACAGGGTCCCACGAGCAGTACTTC. Translated: CSGSRTGSHEQYF.

The chain has TRBV15 and TRBJ1-5; D is perhaps TRBD1 (6 bases). CDR3 length equals 17 residues. CDR1 LNHNV and CDR2 YYDKDF come from the germline V gene (reference sequence). The V and J ends lost 4 bases and 3 bases respectively, with 19 bases between them. The CDR3 nucleotides read TGTGCCACCAGCACCCGAGACCCCGGGGGCGACAATCAGCCCCAGCATTTT. It yields the protein CATSTRDPGGDNQPQHF.

This clonotype showed up many times. This chain links TRBV12-3 or TRBV12-4 with TRBJ1-2, with 9 bases fitting TRBD1. The CDR3 is made up of 13 amino acids. J gave up 7 bases and V 2 bases, and 2 bases lay outside the gene matches. CDR3 sequence reads: CASSLKTGGGYTF. The CDR3 DNA sequence: TGTGCCAGCAGTTTAAAGACAGGGGGTGGCTACACCTTC.

On this clonotype: A clone one base away is much larger, so this may be a read error. The V gene is TRBV18, the J gene TRBJ1-5; D is undetermined. Germline lookup yields CDR1 KGHSH and CDR2 LQKENI. Deletions cut 1 base from V and 8 bases from J, with 9 bases between. The CDR3 contains 13 residues. In DNA, the CDR3 is TGTGCCAGCTCACCACAGGAGAATAAGCCCCAGCATTTT. Amino acid sequence: CASSPQENKPQHF.

The rearrangement uses TRBV18 and TRBJ1-1, with D possibly being TRBD1 (5 bases). V dropped 6 bases and J dropped 8 bases, with 19 bases sitting between them. Germline values: CDR1 KGHSH, CDR2 LQKENI. This CDR3 region has 14 residues. CDR3 coding DNA: TGTGCCAGCTCCGACACTCCAACCGGGGCAGAAGCTTTCTTT. It codes for CASSDTPTGAEAFF.

This clonotype was counted many times. V is TRBV11-1 and J is TRBJ2-1; D might be TRBD2 (6 bases). Trimming left V 1 base short and J 5 bases short, with 15 bases between. Germline lookup yields CDR1 SGHAT and CDR2 FQDESV (reference sequence). The CDR3 sequence is 16 residues long. This CDR3 reads CASSLGSPGEDNEQFF. The DNA of the CDR3 is TGTGCCAGCAGCTTAGGCTCTCCCGGGGAGGACAATGAGCAGTTCTTC.